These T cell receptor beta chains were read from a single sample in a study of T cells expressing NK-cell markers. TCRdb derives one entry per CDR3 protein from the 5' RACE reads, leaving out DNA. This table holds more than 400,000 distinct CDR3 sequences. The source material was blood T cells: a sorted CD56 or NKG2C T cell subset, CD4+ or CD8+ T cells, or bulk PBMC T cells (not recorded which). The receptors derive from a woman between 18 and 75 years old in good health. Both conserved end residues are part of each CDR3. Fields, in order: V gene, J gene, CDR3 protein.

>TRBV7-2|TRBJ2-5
CASSLVRGARETQYF
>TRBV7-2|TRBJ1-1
CASNPPGMNTEAFF
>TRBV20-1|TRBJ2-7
CSAREGHDQFYEQYF
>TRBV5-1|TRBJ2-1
CASTNILAGGANEQFF
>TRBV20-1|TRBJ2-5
CSAGVLGGQETQYF
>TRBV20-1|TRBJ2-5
CSARGLRGAGQETQYF
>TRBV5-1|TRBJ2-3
CASSGTPRTDTQYF
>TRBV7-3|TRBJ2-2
CASRTENTGELVF
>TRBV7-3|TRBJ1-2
CASSITGGSGYTF
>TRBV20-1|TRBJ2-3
CSAHLTGLRADTQYF
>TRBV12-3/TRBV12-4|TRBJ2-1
CASSPSGDEQFF
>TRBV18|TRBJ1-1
CASSPRELNTEAFF
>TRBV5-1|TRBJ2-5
CASSQGLGETQYF
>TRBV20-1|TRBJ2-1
CSGAYKTMVQFF
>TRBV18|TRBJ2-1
CASSAILAGGRSEQFF
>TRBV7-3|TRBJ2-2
CASSLGSNTGELFF
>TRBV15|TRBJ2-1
CATSREWGSSYNEQFF
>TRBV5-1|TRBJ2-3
CASTERHRTDTQYF
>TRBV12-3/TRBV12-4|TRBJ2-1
CASSEVVTSGGYYNEQFF
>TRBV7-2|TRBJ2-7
CASSKLKTVTTYEQYF
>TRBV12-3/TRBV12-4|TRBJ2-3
CASSRNIPQRETDTQYF
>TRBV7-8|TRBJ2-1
CASSQPRRTSGLYNEQFF
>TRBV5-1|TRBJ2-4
CASSPDSEGIQYF
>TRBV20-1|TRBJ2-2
CSADPGTSNTGELFF
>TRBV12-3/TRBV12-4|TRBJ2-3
CASTVGGGPRADTQYF
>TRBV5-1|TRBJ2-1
CASSVLSGTSRGYEQFF